This is a list of T cell receptor beta chains from one sample in a study of response to subunit inactivated influenza vaccine. In TCRdb, the RT-PCR reads were re-called with MiXCR into one record per CDR3 protein. The sample consists of roughly 670,000 distinct CDR3 sequences, about 15% of them appearing once. Specimen: PBMCs from blood, collected 14 to 15 days before vaccination. Source of these receptors: a man between 50 and 59 years old who received an inactivated influenza vaccine. Both conserved end residues are part of each CDR3. A D gene is named only where the DNA matches it firmly. Clone size is not always given. Where it is, it says once, few, many or a class for expanded clones.

TGTGCCAGCAGCCCGGTTGGGGGGGGGCGAAATGAGCAGTTCTTC,CASSPVGGGRNEQFF,few,TRBV6-2/TRBV6-3,TRBJ2-1,-
TGTGCCAGCAGGTCGGGGGGATTCAATCAGCCCCAGCATTTT,CASRSGGFNQPQHF,few,TRBV6-1,TRBJ1-5,-
TGCAGTGCTGTGATGGGTCCCTCCAAGCACTTC,CSAVMGPSKHF,few,TRBV20-1,TRBJ2-7,-
TGTGCCAGCAGTCCTACTCTAGGATCCTACGAGCAGTACTTC,CASSPTLGSYEQYF,-,TRBV28,TRBJ2-7,-
TGTGCCAGCAGTTACTTCTCAACAAGGGGAGGACCCTACGAGCAGTACTTC,CASSYFSTRGGPYEQYF,many,TRBV6-5,TRBJ2-7,-
TGCGCCAGCAGCCAAGATTTCAGGGTCGATCAGCCCCAGCATTTT,CASSQDFRVDQPQHF,few,TRBV4-3,TRBJ1-5,-
TGCGCCAGCAGAGTAGAGAAAGATGAGCAGTTCTTC,CASRVEKDEQFF,-,TRBV5-1,TRBJ2-1,-
TGTGCCACCAGCAGAGATCCCGGGGTAGATTACAATGAGCAGTTCTTC,CATSRDPGVDYNEQFF,few,TRBV15,TRBJ2-1,-
TGCGCCAGCAGCCCTTTCGCAGGGGGCTACGAGCAGTACTTC,CASSPFAGGYEQYF,few,TRBV4-1,TRBJ2-7,TRBD1
TGTGCCAGCAGCACCAAGGGGGGCTGGGTGGAAGCTTTCTTT,CASSTKGGWVEAFF,few,TRBV7-2,TRBJ1-1,-
TGTGCCAGCACCGCTTGGATGGTGACTTCCTCGACCAAAAACATTCAGTACTTC,CASTAWMVTSSTKNIQYF,few,TRBV12-3/TRBV12-4,TRBJ2-4,-
TGTGCCAGCAGCAAGGGGGGGACGGCATCCTACAATGAGCAGTTCTTC,CASSKGGTASYNEQFF,-,TRBV28,TRBJ2-1,-
TGCGCCAGCAGCATACTAGCGGGGGCGTCCTACGAGCAGTACTTC,CASSILAGASYEQYF,few,TRBV5-1,TRBJ2-7,TRBD2
TGCAGCGTGGCCCTGAACACTGAAGCTTTCTTT,CSVALNTEAFF,-,TRBV29-1,TRBJ1-1,-
TGTGCCACCAGCAGAGATATCATCTCGACAGGGGTGGGCCAAGAGACCCAGTACTTC,CATSRDIISTGVGQETQYF,-,TRBV15,TRBJ2-5,TRBD1
TGCAGCGGGGGACACGGCACAGATACGCAGTATTTT,CSGGHGTDTQYF,few,TRBV29-1,TRBJ2-3,-
TGCAGTGCTAGAGATCCCAGGGCCACCTCCTACGAGCAGTACTTC,CSARDPRATSYEQYF,-,TRBV20-1,TRBJ2-7,-
TGTGCCAGCGGAACCGGAGTCCATGAGCAGTTCTTC,CASGTGVHEQFF,few,TRBV2,TRBJ2-1,-
TGTGCCAGCAGCCCAGGAAGGACAGGGGGCGCGAGTACTATCTTCTTC,CASSPGRTGGASTIFF,few,TRBV6-1,TRBJ1-2,TRBD1
TGTGCCAGCAGTGAAAGTTCTAATACGCAGTATTTT,CASSESSNTQYF,few,TRBV2,TRBJ2-3,-
TGTGCCAGTCCCCACTGGGCGACCCGGCAGCCCCAGCATTTT,CASPHWATRQPQHF,few,TRBV12-3/TRBV12-4,TRBJ1-5,-
TGTGCCAGCAGCTCCCAGGGGTGGACAGATACGCAGTATTTT,CASSSQGWTDTQYF,few,TRBV7-2,TRBJ2-3,-
TGTGCCAGCAGTTTAACGAGGGGTCTCTCCTACGAGCAGTACTTC,CASSLTRGLSYEQYF,-,TRBV12-3/TRBV12-4,TRBJ2-7,-
TGTGCCAGCAGTTCTGGGGGACTGAGAAGCTCCTACAATGAGCAGTTCTTC,CASSSGGLRSSYNEQFF,-,TRBV6-5,TRBJ2-1,-
TGTGCCAGCAGCCAATACAGGGGGCGGACTGAAGCTTTCTTT,CASSQYRGRTEAFF,-,TRBV3-1,TRBJ1-1,TRBD1
TGTGCCAGCAGCTCCCAGGGTTTGAAGACCCAGTACTTC,CASSSQGLKTQYF,few,TRBV5-6,TRBJ2-5,-
TGTGCCAGCAGCTTACCCGGACGCCCCTACGAGCAGTACTTC,CASSLPGRPYEQYF,few,TRBV7-9,TRBJ2-7,-
TGTGCCAGCAGTGAAGCCCCCGGACTAGCGGACCAAGAGACCCAGTACTTC,CASSEAPGLADQETQYF,few,TRBV2,TRBJ2-5,TRBD2
TGCAGTGCTGCCGTGACAGGGGGCTGGGAGACCCAGTACTTC,CSAAVTGGWETQYF,few,TRBV20-1,TRBJ2-5,TRBD1
TGCGCCAGCAGCTTGGCTAGCGGTGGAGATACGCAGTATTTT,CASSLASGGDTQYF,-,TRBV5-1,TRBJ2-3,TRBD2
TGTGCCAGCAGACGAACAAACTCCTACGAGCAGTACTTC,CASRRTNSYEQYF,many,TRBV7-9,TRBJ2-7,-
TGCAGTGCTAGGGTAGTAGCTGAAGCTTTCTTT,CSARVVAEAFF,-,TRBV20-1,TRBJ1-1,-
TGCAGTGCTCGGCCGCGCCTAGCGGGAGGGGGCGATGAGCAGTTCTTC,CSARPRLAGGGDEQFF,many,TRBV20-1,TRBJ2-1,TRBD2
TGTGCCAGCGAGTACAGGGAGAGGGAAAAACTGTTTTTT,CASEYREREKLFF,many,TRBV6-1,TRBJ1-4,-
TGTGCCAGCCTGCCACGGCCTCCAGCACAGGGACCCTACGAGCAGTACTTC,CASLPRPPAQGPYEQYF,-,TRBV7-6,TRBJ2-7,-
TGTGCCAGCAGCCACGGACCAAAGCAGTTCTTC,CASSHGPKQFF,-,TRBV3-1,TRBJ2-1,-
TGTGCCAGCGGCAGGGGTAACACCGGGGAGCTGTTTTTT,CASGRGNTGELFF,-,TRBV5-4,TRBJ2-2,-
TGCAGTGCTAGAGTCGGGTTTGGTGGCAATCAGCCCCAGCATTTT,CSARVGFGGNQPQHF,-,TRBV20-1,TRBJ1-5,-
TGTGCCAGCAGCCACCGACAGGGAGGGGTAATCACTGAAGCTTTCTTT,CASSHRQGGVITEAFF,-,TRBV5-5,TRBJ1-1,TRBD1
TGTGCCAGCAGGGAGAGAGGCGAAGCTACGCAGTATTTT,CASRERGEATQYF,-,TRBV6-1,TRBJ2-3,-
TGTGCCAGCAGCTCTAGTACAGGGGGCCCGGTAAACTACACCTTC,CASSSSTGGPVNYTF,once,TRBV7-3,TRBJ1-2,TRBD1
TGTGCCAGCAGTTTATTTGAGAGGACAGGCAGCACAGATACGCAGTATTTT,CASSLFERTGSTDTQYF,-,TRBV12-3/TRBV12-4,TRBJ2-3,TRBD1
TGCAGCGTTGACACAGGGTTGAACACTGAAGCTTCCTTT,CSVDTGLNTEASF,-,TRBV29-1,TRBJ1-1,-
TGTGCCTGGAGTGGACTTTGGGACAGGGGCAATGAGCAGTTCTTC,CAWSGLWDRGNEQFF,many,TRBV30,TRBJ2-1,TRBD1
TGTGCCAGCAGTTACCACAAAACACTGGGGATGAACTATGGCTACACCTTC,CASSYHKTLGMNYGYTF,-,TRBV6-5,TRBJ1-2,-
TGTGCCAGCAGCTGGGTCGTGATGGGCACAGATACGCAGTATTTT,CASSWVVMGTDTQYF,-,TRBV6-2/TRBV6-3,TRBJ2-3,-
TGTGCCATTAGAGACAGTACCGGCGAGCAGTACTTC,CAIRDSTGEQYF,-,TRBV10-3,TRBJ2-7,-
TGTGCCAGCAGCCGAGTACCGGGACAGGGAGCGTCCGGGGAGCTGTTTTTT,CASSRVPGQGASGELFF,once,TRBV7-6,TRBJ2-2,TRBD1
TGTGCCAGCAGCTTAGAATCACGAGAGGGCTCCTACGAGCAGTACTTC,CASSLESREGSYEQYF,-,TRBV7-8,TRBJ2-7,-
TGCAGCGTTGGCCTTGCTAGGTGGAATGAGCAGTTCTTC,CSVGLARWNEQFF,few,TRBV29-1,TRBJ2-1,-
TGCGCCAGCAGCTTGGCGGGACGGATCTATGGCTACACCTTC,CASSLAGRIYGYTF,-,TRBV5-1,TRBJ1-2,-
TGTGCCAGCAGTATCTCAACAGGGAACACCGGGGAGCTGTTTTTT,CASSISTGNTGELFF,-,TRBV28,TRBJ2-2,-